Below are 23 T cell receptor beta chains sequenced from a single sample in a study of Ad26.COV2.S vaccination and SARS-CoV-2 variants. Produced via immunoSEQ multiplex PCR; TCRdb's table is partial and in-frame only. The data contain hundreds of thousands of clones, around 82% of them singletons. The treatment here: about 20 received Ad26.COV2.S at low or high dose, single or two shots; roughly five received placebo; per-sample allocation not given. Collection of the samples took place on day 63 after the first injection of vaccine or placebo. This sample comprised peripheral blood, obtained in a trial of Ad26.COV2.S vaccine versus placebo. The origin of the receptors is a person aged 18-65 years who received the Ad26.COV2.S COVID-19 vaccine or a placebo.

V gene TRBV6-5 combines with J gene TRBJ2-2, with 10 bases fitting TRBD2. The CDR3 runs to 15 residues. V dropped 7 bases and J dropped 2; count of bases not matched to a gene: 4. Per germline, CDR1 MNHEY and CDR2 SVGAGI. The CDR3 loop is CASTTSGSNTGELFF. For the CDR3, the DNA is TGTGCCAGCACGACTAGCGGGTCCAACACCGGGGAGCTGTTTTTT.

The chain is built from TRBV5-1 and TRBJ2-3, with no clear D. The CDR3 length is 15 residues. Germline V gene lookup returns CDR1 SGHRS and CDR2 YFSETQ. The ends were cut back, 3 bases at V and 0 bases at J, with 11 bases in the middle. Written as DNA, the CDR3 is TGCGCCAGCAGCTCTGCAGTAACTAGCACAGATACGCAGTATTTT. Protein: CASSSAVTSTDTQYF.

This clone occurred once. The V gene is TRBV11-2, the J gene TRBJ1-1; D is ambiguous. V gave up 6 bases and J gave up 0 bases, with 20 bases separating them. The V gene's germline CDR1 is SGHAT and CDR2 FQNNGV. The CDR3 covers 17 residues. DNA of the CDR3: TGTGCCAGCAGTAGGTCTCCTGTCGTCGGCATGAACACTGAAGCTTTCTTT. Translating it yields CASSRSPVVGMNTEAFF. Based on the CDR3 plus reference TRBV11-2 and TRBJ1-1, the full variable domain is EAGVAQSPRYKIIEKRQSVAFWCNPISGHATLYWYQQILGQGPKLLIQFQNNGVVDDSQLPKDRFSAERLKGVDSTLKIQPAKLEDSAVYLCASSRSPVVGMNTEAFFGQGTRLTVV.

V gene TRBV3-1 (or the pseudogene TRBV3-2) combines with J gene TRBJ1-2, with TRBD1 matching 9 bases. V dropped 1 base and J dropped 8; count of bases not matched to a gene: 5. Germline assignment: CDR1 LGHDT and CDR2 YNNKEL (reference sequence). There are 14 residues in the CDR3. The CDR3 sequence: CASSQGTGAGGYTF. The CDR3 bases are TGTGCCAGCAGCCAAGGGACAGGGGCGGGCGGCTACACCTTC.

The rearrangement joins TRBV9 to TRBJ2-7, with D hard to call. Germline V gene lookup returns CDR1 SGDLS and CDR2 YYNGEE. The CDR3 contains 15 residues. Deletions cut 2 bases from V and 0 bases from J, with 12 bases between. CDR3 coding DNA: TGTGCCAGCAGCGTGTCAGTAGTAAGCTCCTACGAGCAGTACTTC. The encoded protein is CASSVSVVSSYEQYF. Together with reference TRBV9 and TRBJ2-7, the CDR3 gives the full variable domain: DSGVTQTPKHLITATGQRVTLRCSPRSGDLSVYWYQQSLDQGLQFLIQYYNGEERAKGNILERFSAQQFPDLHSELNLSSLELGDSALYFCASSVSVVSSYEQYFGPGTRLTVT.

V usage is TRBV5-6 and J usage is TRBJ1-1; D not certain. This CDR3 spans 12 amino acids. Per the germline V gene, CDR1 is SGHDT and CDR2 is YYEEEE. V lost 3 bases and J lost 8, with 11 bases in between. CDR3 DNA sequence: TGTGCCAGCAGCTCGGTTTACGTGGAAGCTTTCTTT. Its translation: CASSSVYVEAFF.

This clone was detected only once. This chain uses TRBV19 with TRBJ1-5; D remains unclear. Trimming took 2 bases from V and 5 from J, leaving 7 bases between them. Germline V gene lookup returns CDR1 LNHDA and CDR2 SQIVND (reference sequence). The CDR3 runs to 13 residues. The CDR3 DNA is TGTGCCAGTAGTATATGGCTAGATCAGCCCCAGCATTTT. It codes for CASSIWLDQPQHF.

This sequence joins TRBV6-5 and TRBJ2-7; possibly TRBD1 for D (5 bases). In germline, CDR1 is MNHEY, CDR2 SVGAGI. This CDR3 has 14 amino acids. Trimming cost V 7 bases and J 6 bases, with 19 bases left between them. This CDR3 is CASTYSPGIGEQYF. Written as DNA, the CDR3 is TGTGCCAGCACATATTCTCCAGGGATAGGCGAGCAGTACTTC.

The gene calls are TRBV6-5 and TRBJ2-7; 8 bases are shared with TRBD2. V gave up 6 bases and J gave up 7 bases; unmatched junction bases: 14. Germline-derived CDR1 and CDR2 are MNHEY and SVGAGI. This CDR3 region has 15 residues. Written as DNA, the CDR3 is TGTGCCAGCAGCCACGTAGCGGGGTCGCCCTGGGAGCAGTACTTC. Its protein is CASSHVAGSPWEQYF.

J is TRBJ2-1 and V is TRBV5-1, with 13 nucleotides matching TRBD2. J gave up 0 bases and V 0 bases, and 3 bases lay outside the gene matches. Germline V lookup: CDR1 SGHRS, CDR2 YFSETQ. This CDR3 region has 18 residues. DNA of the CDR3: TGCGCCAGCAGCTTGGAGGGACTAGCGGGACCCTCCTACAATGAGCAGTTCTTC. The encoded protein is CASSLEGLAGPSYNEQFF.

CDR3 in DNA: TGTGCCAGCAGCCAAGTCTATGGGACGGTTAATTCACCCCTCCACTTT. This encodes CASSQVYGTVNSPLHF. V usage is TRBV3-1 (or the pseudogene TRBV3-2) and J usage is TRBJ1-6; D perhaps matches TRBD1 (5 bases). V lost 1 base to trimming and J lost 6 bases, with 13 bases between them. The CDR3 runs to 16 residues. Germline V CDR1 and CDR2: LGHDT, YNNKEL (reference sequence).

The chain is built from TRBV28 and TRBJ1-1, with 8 positions matching TRBD1. With 7 bases clipped from V and 1 base from J, the junction kept 5 bases outside the gene matches. Germline CDR1 and CDR2: MDHEN and SYDVKM. The CDR3 runs to 14 residues. The CDR3 nucleotides are TGTGCCAGCAAGACAGGGGCATGGAACACTGAAGCTTTCTTT. Its translation is CASKTGAWNTEAFF.

The table lists this clone with a few counts. The chain combines TRBV5-1 with TRBJ1-2; a possible D gene is TRBD1 (5 bases). Deletions cut 4 bases from V and 13 bases from J, with 29 bases between. CDR1 is SGHRS and CDR2 is YFSETQ in the germline V gene. The CDR3 has 16 amino acids. CDR3 protein: CASSGQGFDSHPLLTF. The CDR3 DNA reads as TGCGCCAGCAGCGGGCAGGGATTTGACAGCCACCCCCTTCTCACCTTC.

The sample holds a few counts of this clone. The chain combines TRBV19 with TRBJ1-1, with D tentatively TRBD1 (5 bases). There are 14 residues in the CDR3. Germline CDR1 reads LNHDA; CDR2 reads SQIVND (reference sequence). V dropped 7 bases and J dropped 2 bases, with 14 bases sitting between them. The CDR3 region has the DNA TGTGCCAGTATCGGTAGGGGACCTAACACTGAAGCTTTCTTT. Protein product: CASIGRGPNTEAFF.

The chain joins TRBV9 to TRBJ2-3; either TRBD1 or TRBD2 may supply D (5 bases each). Trimming pared 0 bases from V and 2 bases from J, leaving 13 bases between. From germline, CDR1 is SGDLS and CDR2 YYNGEE. The CDR3 is made up of 16 amino acids. Here the CDR3 reads CASSVEQLGATDTQYF. The DNA for the CDR3 is TGTGCCAGCAGCGTAGAGCAACTCGGGGCCACAGATACGCAGTATTTT.

The genes are TRBV7-6 and TRBJ2-5; maybe TRBD2 (6 bases). The CDR3 length is 13 residues. V shed 0 bases and J shed 10 bases, with 12 bases lying between them. The V gene's germline CDR1 is SGHVS and CDR2 FNYEAQ. This CDR3 is CASSLALGRDQYF. CDR3 nucleotides: TGTGCCAGCAGCTTAGCGCTCGGGAGAGACCAGTACTTC. Supplemented by reference TRBV7-6 and TRBJ2-5, the full variable domain reads GAGVSQSPRYKVTKRGQDVALRCDPISGHVSLYWYRQALGQGPEFLTYFNYEAQQDKSGLPNDRFSAERPEGSISTLTIQRTEQRDSAMYRCASSLALGRDQYFGPGTRLLVL.

This chain joins TRBV4-1 and TRBJ1-5; no firm D call. Germline V CDR1 and CDR2: MGHRA, YSYEKL. This CDR3 is built from 16 residues. Trimming removed 1 base from V and 0 bases from J, with 10 bases in between. CDR3 in DNA: TGCGCCAGCAGCCAAGTCTCTGGGGTTAGCAATCAGCCCCAGCATTTT. This gives the protein CASSQVSGVSNQPQHF.

The chain links TRBV10-3 to TRBJ1-1; TRBD1 is a possible D gene (5 bases). CDR3 length: 18 amino acids. Germline values: CDR1 ENHRY, CDR2 SYGVKD. The V and J ends lost 0 bases and 1 base respectively, with 18 bases between them. CDR3 in DNA: TGTGCCATCAGTGAGTCTGGACCCACCGGGGCCTCGAACACTGAAGCTTTCTTT. Translation: CAISESGPTGASNTEAFF.

The J gene is TRBJ2-6, the V gene TRBV4-3; D is possibly TRBD2 (5 bases). This CDR3 comprises 16 residues. Germline CDR1 and CDR2: LGHNA and YSLEER. V was cut by 1 base and J by 0 bases, with 7 bases left in between. The CDR3 loop reads CASSQAGSSGANVLTF. The CDR3 DNA reads TGCGCCAGCAGCCAAGCGGGGAGCTCTGGGGCCAACGTCCTGACTTTC.

J is TRBJ1-1 and V is TRBV5-1; no definite D call. Trimming removed 0 bases at V and 5 bases at J, with 11 bases between. This CDR3 is built from 14 residues. The germline gives CDR1 SGHRS, CDR2 YFSETQ. In nucleotides, the CDR3 is TGCGCCAGCAGCTTGGAACCCGGACGGACTGAAGCTTTCTTT. This translates into CASSLEPGRTEAFF.

V and J are TRBV7-8 and TRBJ1-2; maybe TRBD1 (5 bases). The V end lost 2 bases, the J end lost 4 bases, and 8 bases lay between the germline ends. The CDR3 runs to 13 residues. Germline V gene sequence: CDR1 SGHVS, CDR2 FQNEAQ. For the CDR3, the DNA is TGTGCCAGCAGCTTACAGGGTAGCTATGGCTACACCTTC. Its protein is CASSLQGSYGYTF.

The J gene is TRBJ1-2, the V gene TRBV5-6; possibly TRBD1 for D (5 bases). V dropped 8 bases and J dropped 5 bases, with 16 bases sitting between them. The V gene's germline CDR1 is SGHDT and CDR2 YYEEEE. CDR3 length: 13 amino acids. This chain's CDR3 is CASTGLSQYGYTF. Here the CDR3 DNA reads TGTGCCAGTACGGGACTATCACAATATGGCTACACCTTC.

The gene calls are TRBV24-1 and TRBJ2-5; D ambiguous. Germline V lookup: CDR1 KGHDR, CDR2 SFDVKD. V lost 3 bases and J lost 7, with 17 bases in between. The CDR3 sequence is 15 residues long. The CDR3 DNA is TGTGCCACCAGTGATCCCCGGCGGCAGGATGGGACCCAGTACTTC. Translated, it gives CATSDPRRQDGTQYF.